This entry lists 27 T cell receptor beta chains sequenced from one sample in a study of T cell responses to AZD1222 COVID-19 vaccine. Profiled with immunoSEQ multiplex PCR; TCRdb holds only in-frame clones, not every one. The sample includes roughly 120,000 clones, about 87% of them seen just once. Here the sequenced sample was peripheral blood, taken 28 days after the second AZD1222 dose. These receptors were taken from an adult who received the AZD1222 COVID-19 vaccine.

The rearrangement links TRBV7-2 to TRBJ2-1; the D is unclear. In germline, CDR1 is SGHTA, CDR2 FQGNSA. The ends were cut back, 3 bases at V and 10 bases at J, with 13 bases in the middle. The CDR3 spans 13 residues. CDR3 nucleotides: TGTGCCAGCAGCTTGGCCCGTGAGCAGGAGCAGTTCTTC. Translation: CASSLAREQEQFF.

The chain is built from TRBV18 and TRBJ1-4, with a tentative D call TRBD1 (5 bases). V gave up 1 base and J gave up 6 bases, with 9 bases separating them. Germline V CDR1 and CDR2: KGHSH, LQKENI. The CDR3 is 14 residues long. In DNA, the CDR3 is TGTGCCAGCTCACCACAGGGGTCAGATGAAAAACTGTTTTTT. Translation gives CASSPQGSDEKLFF.

The CDR3 nucleotides read TGTGCCAGCAGTTTGGTACAGGGGGGGTTTGAAGCTTTCTTT. As protein: CASSLVQGGFEAFF. The chain is built from TRBV28 and TRBJ1-1; 8 nucleotides line up with TRBD1. CDR1 is MDHEN and CDR2 is SYDVKM in the germline V gene. With 3 bases clipped from V and 7 bases from J, the junction kept 7 bases outside the gene matches. CDR3 length equals 14 residues.

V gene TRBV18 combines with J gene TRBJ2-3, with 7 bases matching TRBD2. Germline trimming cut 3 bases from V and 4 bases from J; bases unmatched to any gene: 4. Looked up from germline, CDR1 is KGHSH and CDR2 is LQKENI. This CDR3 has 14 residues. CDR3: CASSPAGLSDTQYF. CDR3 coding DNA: TGTGCCAGCTCACCTGCGGGACTATCAGATACGCAGTATTTT.

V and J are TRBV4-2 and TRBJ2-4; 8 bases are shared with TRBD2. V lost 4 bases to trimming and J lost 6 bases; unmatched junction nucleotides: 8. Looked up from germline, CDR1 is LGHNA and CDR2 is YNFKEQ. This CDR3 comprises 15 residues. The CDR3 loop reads CASSPQTGGANIQYF. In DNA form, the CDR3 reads TGTGCCAGCAGCCCACAAACGGGGGGGGCAAACATTCAGTACTTC.

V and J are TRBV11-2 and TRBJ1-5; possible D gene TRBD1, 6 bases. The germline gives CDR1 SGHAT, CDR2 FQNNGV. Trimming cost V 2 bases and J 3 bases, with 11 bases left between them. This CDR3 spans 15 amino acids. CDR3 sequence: CASSLRTATNQPQHF. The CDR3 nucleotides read TGTGCCAGCAGCTTAAGGACAGCTACCAATCAGCCCCAGCATTTT. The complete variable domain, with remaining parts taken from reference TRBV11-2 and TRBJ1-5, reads EAGVAQSPRYKIIEKRQSVAFWCNPISGHATLYWYQQILGQGPKLLIQFQNNGVVDDSQLPKDRFSAERLKGVDSTLKIQPAKLEDSAVYLCASSLRTATNQPQHFGDGTRLSIL.

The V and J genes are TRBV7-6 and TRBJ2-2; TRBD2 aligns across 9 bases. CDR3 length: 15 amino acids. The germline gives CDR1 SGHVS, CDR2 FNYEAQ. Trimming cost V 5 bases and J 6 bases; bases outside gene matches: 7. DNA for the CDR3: TGTGCCAGCAGCCGAACTGGCGGGGGGGCCGGGGAGCTGTTTTTT. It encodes CASSRTGGGAGELFF.

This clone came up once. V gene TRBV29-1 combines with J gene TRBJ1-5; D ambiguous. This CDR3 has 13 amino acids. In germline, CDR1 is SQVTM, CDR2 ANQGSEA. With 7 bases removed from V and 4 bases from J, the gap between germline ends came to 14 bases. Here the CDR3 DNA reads TGCAGCGGTTCGACTGGTCAGAATCAGCCCCAGCATTTT. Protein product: CSGSTGQNQPQHF.

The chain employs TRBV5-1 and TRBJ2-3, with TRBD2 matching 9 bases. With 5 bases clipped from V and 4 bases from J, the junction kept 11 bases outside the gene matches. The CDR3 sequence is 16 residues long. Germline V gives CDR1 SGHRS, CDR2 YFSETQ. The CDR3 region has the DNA TGCGCCAGCAGAATGGCTAGCGGGGACGATGCAGATACGCAGTATTTT. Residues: CASRMASGDDADTQYF. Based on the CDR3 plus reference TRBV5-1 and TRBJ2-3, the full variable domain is KAGVTQTPRYLIKTRGQQVTLSCSPISGHRSVSWYQQTPGQGLQFLFEYFSETQRNKGNFPGRFSGRQFSNSRSEMNVSTLELGDSALYLCASRMASGDDADTQYFGPGTRLTVL.

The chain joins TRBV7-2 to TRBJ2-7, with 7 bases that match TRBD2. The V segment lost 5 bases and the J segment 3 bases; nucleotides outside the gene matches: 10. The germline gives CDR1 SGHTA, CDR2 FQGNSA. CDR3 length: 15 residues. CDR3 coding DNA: TGTGCCAGCAGCCCTCAGGCGGGAGTAGGCTACGAGCAGTACTTC. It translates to CASSPQAGVGYEQYF.

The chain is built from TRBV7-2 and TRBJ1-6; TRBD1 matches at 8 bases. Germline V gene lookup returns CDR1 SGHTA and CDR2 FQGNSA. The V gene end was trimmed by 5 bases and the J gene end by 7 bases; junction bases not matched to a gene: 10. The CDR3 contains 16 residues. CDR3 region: CASSPTSRTGNSPLHF. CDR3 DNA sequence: TGTGCCAGCAGCCCAACATCCCGGACAGGGAATTCACCCCTCCACTTT.

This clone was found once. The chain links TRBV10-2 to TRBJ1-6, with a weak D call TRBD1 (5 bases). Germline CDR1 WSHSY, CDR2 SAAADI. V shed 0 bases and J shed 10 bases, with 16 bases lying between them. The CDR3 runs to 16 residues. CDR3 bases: TGCGCCAGCAGTGAGTCGGCGGGGACCTTGAGATCACCCCTCCACTTT. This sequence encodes CASSESAGTLRSPLHF.

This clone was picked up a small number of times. The CDR3 is CASSYIGRANGYTF. Here the CDR3 DNA reads TGTGCCAGCAGTTACATCGGAAGGGCGAATGGCTACACCTTC. V gene TRBV6-2 or TRBV6-3 combines with J gene TRBJ1-2, with D unresolved. The CDR3 totals 14 residues. The germline gives CDR1 MNHEY, CDR2 SVGEGT. V lost 2 bases and J lost 6, with 13 bases in between.

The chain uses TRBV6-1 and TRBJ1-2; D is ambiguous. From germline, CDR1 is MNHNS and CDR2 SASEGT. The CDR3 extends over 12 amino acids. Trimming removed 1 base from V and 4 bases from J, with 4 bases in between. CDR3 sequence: CASSEGGYGYTF. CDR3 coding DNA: TGTGCCAGCAGTGAAGGCGGCTATGGCTACACCTTC.

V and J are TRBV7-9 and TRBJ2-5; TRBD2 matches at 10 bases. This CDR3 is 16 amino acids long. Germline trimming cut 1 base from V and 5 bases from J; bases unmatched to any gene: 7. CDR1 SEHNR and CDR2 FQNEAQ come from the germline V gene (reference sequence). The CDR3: CASSLDWASGGETQYF. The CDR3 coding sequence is TGTGCCAGCAGCTTAGATTGGGCTAGCGGGGGTGAGACCCAGTACTTC.

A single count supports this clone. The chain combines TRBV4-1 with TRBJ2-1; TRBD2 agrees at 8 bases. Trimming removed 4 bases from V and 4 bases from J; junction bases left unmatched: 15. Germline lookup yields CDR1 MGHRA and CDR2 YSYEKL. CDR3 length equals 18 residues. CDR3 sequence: CASSPREVGRGEYNEQFF. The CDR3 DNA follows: TGCGCCAGCAGCCCAAGGGAGGTTGGGCGGGGGGAATACAATGAGCAGTTCTTC.

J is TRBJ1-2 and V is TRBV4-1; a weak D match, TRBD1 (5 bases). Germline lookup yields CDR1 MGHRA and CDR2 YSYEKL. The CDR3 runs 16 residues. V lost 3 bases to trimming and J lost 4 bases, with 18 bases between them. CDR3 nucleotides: TGCGCCAGCAGCCATCCCGAACGGGACGGACTCTATGGCTACACCTTC. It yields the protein CASSHPERDGLYGYTF.

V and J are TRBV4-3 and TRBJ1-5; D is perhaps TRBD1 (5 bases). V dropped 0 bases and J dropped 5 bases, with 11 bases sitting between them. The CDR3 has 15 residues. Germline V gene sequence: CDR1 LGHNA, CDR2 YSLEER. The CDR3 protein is CASSQESQGDQPQHF. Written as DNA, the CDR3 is TGCGCCAGCAGCCAAGAAAGTCAGGGCGATCAGCCCCAGCATTTT.

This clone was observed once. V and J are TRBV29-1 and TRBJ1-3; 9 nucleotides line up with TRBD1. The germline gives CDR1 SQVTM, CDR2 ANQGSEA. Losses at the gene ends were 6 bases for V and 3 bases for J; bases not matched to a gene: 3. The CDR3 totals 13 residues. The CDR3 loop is CSVRQGDGNTIYF. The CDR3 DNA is TGCAGCGTCCGACAGGGGGATGGAAACACCATATATTTT.

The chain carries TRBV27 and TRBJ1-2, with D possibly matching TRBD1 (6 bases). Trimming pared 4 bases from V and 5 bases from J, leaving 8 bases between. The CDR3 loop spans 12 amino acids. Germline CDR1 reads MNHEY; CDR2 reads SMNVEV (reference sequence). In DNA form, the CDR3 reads TGTGCCAGCAGTTGGACAGTTTATGGCTACACCTTC. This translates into CASSWTVYGYTF.

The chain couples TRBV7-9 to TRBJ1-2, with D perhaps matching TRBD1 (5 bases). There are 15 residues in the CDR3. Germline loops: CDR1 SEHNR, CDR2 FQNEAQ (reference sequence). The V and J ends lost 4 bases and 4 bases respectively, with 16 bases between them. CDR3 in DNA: TGTGCCAGCAGCTCCATAACCCTTGGGGGCTATGGCTACACCTTC. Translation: CASSSITLGGYGYTF.

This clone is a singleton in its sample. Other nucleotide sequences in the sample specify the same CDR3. The CDR3 region is CASRPTSTDTQYF. The CDR3 DNA sequence: TGTGCCAGCAGACCAACTAGCACAGATACGCAGTATTTT. The rearrangement links TRBV12-3 or TRBV12-4 to TRBJ2-3; no definite D call. The V end was cut by 6 bases, the J end by 0 bases, with 7 bases between. This CDR3 region has 13 residues.

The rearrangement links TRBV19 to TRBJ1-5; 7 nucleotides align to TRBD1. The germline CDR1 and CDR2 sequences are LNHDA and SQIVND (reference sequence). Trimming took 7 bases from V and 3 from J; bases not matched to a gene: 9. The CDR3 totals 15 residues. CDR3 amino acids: CASTDQGGPNQPQHF. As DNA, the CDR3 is TGTGCCAGTACCGACCAGGGGGGGCCCAATCAGCCCCAGCATTTT.

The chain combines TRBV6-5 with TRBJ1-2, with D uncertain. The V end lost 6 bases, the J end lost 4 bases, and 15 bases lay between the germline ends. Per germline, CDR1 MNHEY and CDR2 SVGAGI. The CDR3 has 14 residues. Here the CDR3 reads CASRPPRAGYGYTF. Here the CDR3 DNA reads TGTGCCAGCAGACCGCCCCGGGCAGGCTATGGCTACACCTTC.

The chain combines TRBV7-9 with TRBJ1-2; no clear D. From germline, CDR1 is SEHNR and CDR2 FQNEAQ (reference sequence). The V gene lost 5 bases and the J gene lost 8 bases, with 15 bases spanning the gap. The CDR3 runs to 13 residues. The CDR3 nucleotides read TGTGCCAGCAGCCGTGACCCGGATGGAGGCTACACCTTC. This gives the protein CASSRDPDGGYTF.

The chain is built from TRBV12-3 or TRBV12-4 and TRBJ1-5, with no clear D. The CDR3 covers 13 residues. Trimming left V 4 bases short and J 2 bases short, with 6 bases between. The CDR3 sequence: CASSSSRNQPQHF. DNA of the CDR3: TGTGCCAGCAGTTCCAGCCGCAATCAGCCCCAGCATTTT.

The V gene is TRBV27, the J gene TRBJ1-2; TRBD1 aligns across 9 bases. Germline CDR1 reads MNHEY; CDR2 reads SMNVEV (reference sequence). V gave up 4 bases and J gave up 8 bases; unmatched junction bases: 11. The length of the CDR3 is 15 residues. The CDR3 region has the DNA TGTGCCAGCAGTTCGGGGACAGGGTTATCTTGGGGCTACACCTTC. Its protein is CASSSGTGLSWGYTF.